The rows below give T cell receptor beta chains drawn from one sample of a study of early T cells in non-severe SARS-CoV-2 infection. One entry per CDR3 protein, called by TCRdb with MiXCR from the 5' RACE reads. The repertoire holds tens of thousands of distinct CDR3 sequences, about an eighth seen once, with 3% in the top ten. What was sequenced was whole blood. The source is an adult who was a healthcare worker with PCR-confirmed SARS-CoV-2 infection or an uninfected control (not recorded which). CDR3s include the opening cysteine and the closing phenylalanine or tryptophan. D genes are given only for firm matches. A clone size is listed for some rows: how often the clone was seen (once, few, many), or a class if it is expanded.

V gene	D gene	J gene	clone size	CDR3 length	CDR3 DNA	CDR3 protein
TRBV14	.	TRBJ2-1	many	11	TGTGCCAGCAGCTACTACAATGAGCAGTTCTTC	CASSYYNEQFF
TRBV7-9	.	TRBJ2-7	.	15	TGTGCCAGCAACCCCTCTGCGGCGAGCTCCTACGAGCAGTACTTC	CASNPSAASSYEQYF
TRBV20-1	.	TRBJ1-2	few	14	TGCAGTGCTAGAGATGTCCAGGGTCTTGGCGGCTACACCTTC	CSARDVQGLGGYTF
TRBV7-8	.	TRBJ2-1	.	12	TGTGCCAGCAGCCATGTGAGGAATGAGCAGTTCTTC	CASSHVRNEQFF
TRBV6-1	TRBD1	TRBJ1-4	.	16	TGTGCCAGCAGTCCTCACAGGGGAGCAACTAATGAAAAACTGTTTTTT	CASSPHRGATNEKLFF
TRBV6-4	TRBD2	TRBJ2-3	many	15	TGTGCCAGCAGTGAAGCGGGAGGAGGTCCAGATACGCAGTATTTT	CASSEAGGGPDTQYF
TRBV19	TRBD1	TRBJ1-2	.	16	TGTGCCAGTAGTCCACGACAGGGGGCTTTTGCCTATGGCTACACCTTC	CASSPRQGAFAYGYTF
TRBV19	TRBD2	TRBJ2-1	.	16	TGTGCCAGTAGTATCATAGGCGGGAGAACCTACAATGAGCAGTTCTTC	CASSIIGGRTYNEQFF
TRBV4-1	TRBD2	TRBJ2-7	many	15	TGCGCCAGCAGCCAAGCGGCGGGAGGTCAGTACGAGCAGTACTTC	CASSQAAGGQYEQYF
TRBV30	.	TRBJ1-2	.	13	TGTGCCTGGAGCCCCGGGGCTAACTATGGCTACACCTTC	CAWSPGANYGYTF
TRBV14	.	TRBJ1-2	few	13	TGTGCCAGCAGCCAAGATAGGACCTATGGCTACACCTTC	CASSQDRTYGYTF
TRBV11-1	.	TRBJ2-7	many	17	TGTGCCAGCAGCTTACGGAAGGAGAGGTTTTACTCCTACGAGCAGTACTTC	CASSLRKERFYSYEQYF
TRBV5-1	.	TRBJ1-4	few	14	TGCGCCAGCAGCTCGGGACAACTAAATGAAAAACTGTTTTTT	CASSSGQLNEKLFF
TRBV3-1	.	TRBJ1-2	few	14	TGTGCCAGCAGCACCACTACAGGAAACTATGGCTACACCTTC	CASSTTTGNYGYTF
TRBV27	TRBD2	TRBJ2-2	many	18	TGTGCCAGCAGTTCAAATAACTCTCCGCTGGGGGGGACCGGGGAGCTGTTTTTT	CASSSNNSPLGGTGELFF
TRBV18	.	TRBJ2-5	many	16	TGTGCCAGCTCACCACAGAGTGGTCAAGCCAGTGGAGCCCAGTACTTC	CASSPQSGQASGAQYF
TRBV11-2	.	TRBJ1-1	.	13	TGTGCCAGCACCCCATCCTGGGGTTTGGGGGCTTTCTTT	CASTPSWGLGAFF
TRBV6-4	.	TRBJ2-1	.	13	TGTGCCAGCAGTGACTCGGAGAGGGACCCCCAGATCTTC	CASSDSERDPQIF
TRBV5-1	.	TRBJ2-7	.	14	TGCGCCAGCAGTTCGACAGGCCCCAACTACGAGCAGTACTTC	CASSSTGPNYEQYF
TRBV12-3/TRBV12-4	.	TRBJ2-5	.	13	TGTGCCAGCAGGACCGGAGATTCGGAGACCCAGTACTTC	CASRTGDSETQYF
TRBV11-2	.	TRBJ2-2	many	13	TGTGCCAGCAGCTTAACGAACACCGGGGAGCTGTTTTTT	CASSLTNTGELFF
TRBV11-2	.	TRBJ1-1	.	13	TGTGCCAGCAGCTCCAGGCCTAACACTGAAGCTTTCTTT	CASSSRPNTEAFF
TRBV7-9	.	TRBJ2-5	few	12	TGTGCCAGCAGCCCCATCCTCGAGACCCAGTACTTC	CASSPILETQYF
TRBV23-1	TRBD1	TRBJ1-5	many	20	TGCGCCAGCAGTCCTCCCCGCGACAGGGGTCATCCGGAGAGCAATCAGCCCCAGCATTTT	CASSPPRDRGHPESNQPQHF
TRBV29-1	TRBD2	TRBJ2-1	.	13	TGCAGCGGAGGACTAGCGGGATACAATGAGCAGTTCTTC	CSGGLAGYNEQFF
TRBV28	.	TRBJ2-7	many	14	TGTGCCAGCGTACCGGACGGCGTGATGGGGGAGCAGTACTTC	CASVPDGVMGEQYF
TRBV7-9	TRBD2	TRBJ2-1	.	15	TGTGCCAGCAGCGGAGGTAGCGGGAGCGCAAATGAGCAGTTCTTC	CASSGGSGSANEQFF
TRBV3-1	.	TRBJ2-1	.	13	TGTGCCAGCAGCCAAGAGGATAGGGCCGAGCAGTTCTTC	CASSQEDRAEQFF
TRBV20-1	TRBD1	TRBJ1-6	.	15	TGCAGTGCTAGGGGTCGGACAGGGAATAATTCACCCCTCCACTTT	CSARGRTGNNSPLHF
TRBV27	.	TRBJ1-3	many	15	TGTGCCAGCAGTTTATCGGGGGGAGGCGGAAACACCATATATTTT	CASSLSGGGGNTIYF
TRBV9	.	TRBJ2-1	.	13	TGTGCCAGCAGCGTAGGACCTGCTCTGGGGCAGTTCTTC	CASSVGPALGQFF
TRBV4-1	.	TRBJ1-5	many	17	TGCGCCAGCAGCCAATCTCTATCGGGACAATTCAATCAGCCCCAGCATTTT	CASSQSLSGQFNQPQHF
TRBV21-1	.	TRBJ1-1	.	12	TGTGCCAGCATCGAGGACAGAACTGAAGCTTTCTTT	CASIEDRTEAFF
TRBV29-1	.	TRBJ2-7	.	11	TGCAGCGTTGATACGGGAAGCGAGCAGTACTTC	CSVDTGSEQYF
TRBV2	.	TRBJ1-4	many	15	TGTGCCAGCCGCCTACGGGGAATCCGAGAGGAAAAACTGTTTTTT	CASRLRGIREEKLFF
TRBV12-3/TRBV12-4	TRBD2	TRBJ2-7	.	16	TGTGCCAGCAGTTTACTCCCGACTAGCGAGACCTACGAGCAGTACTTC	CASSLLPTSETYEQYF
TRBV2	.	TRBJ2-5	many	12	TGTGCCAGGGACAGCCTACAAGAGACCCAGTACTTC	CARDSLQETQYF
TRBV6-5	.	TRBJ1-6	.	16	TGTGCCAGCAGTTACTCAATGAGGTCCTATAATTCACCCCTCCACTTT	CASSYSMRSYNSPLHF
TRBV7-8	.	TRBJ1-1	few	14	TGTGCCAGCAGTCTAGTTTCGCTGGGCACTGAAGCTTTCTTT	CASSLVSLGTEAFF
TRBV6-6	.	TRBJ1-2	few	15	.	CASSYPLFGSEGYTF
TRBV12-5	TRBD1	TRBJ1-1	few	14	TGTGCTAGTGGTTTGGGAGGGGGCCGTGTTGAAGCTTTCTTT	CASGLGGGRVEAFF
TRBV19	.	TRBJ1-2	many	15	TGTGCCAGTAGCCCGGGTCAGGGCCCCGCCTATGGCTACACCTTC	CASSPGQGPAYGYTF